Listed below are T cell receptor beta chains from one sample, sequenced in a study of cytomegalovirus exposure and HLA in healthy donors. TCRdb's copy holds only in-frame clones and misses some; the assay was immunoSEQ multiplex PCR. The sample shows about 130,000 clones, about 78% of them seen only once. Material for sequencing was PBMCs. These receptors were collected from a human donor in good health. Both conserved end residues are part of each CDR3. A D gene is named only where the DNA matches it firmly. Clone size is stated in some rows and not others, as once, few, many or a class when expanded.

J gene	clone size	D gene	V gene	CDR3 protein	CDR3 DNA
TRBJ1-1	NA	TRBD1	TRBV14	CASTGGTEAFF	TGTGCCAGTACAGGGGGCACTGAAGCTTTCTTT
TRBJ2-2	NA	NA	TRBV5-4	CASSLGASRRTGELFF	TGTGCCAGCAGCTTGGGGGCCAGCAGGAGGACCGGGGAGCTGTTTTTT
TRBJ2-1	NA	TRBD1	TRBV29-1	CSDLGQGAGEQFF	TGCAGCGACCTGGGACAGGGGGCCGGTGAGCAGTTCTTC
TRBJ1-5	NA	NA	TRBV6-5	CASTPPGSNQPQHF	TGTGCCAGCACCCCCCCCGGTAGCAATCAGCCCCAGCATTTT
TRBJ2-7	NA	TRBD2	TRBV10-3	CAIRQTSGNDEQYF	TGTGCCATCAGGCAGACTAGCGGGAACGACGAGCAGTACTTC
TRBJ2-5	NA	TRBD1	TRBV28	CASSSPRGLVGETQYF	TGTGCCAGCAGTTCCCCGAGGGGGCTGGTGGGAGAGACCCAGTACTTC
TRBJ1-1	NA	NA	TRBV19	CASSMVGDTEAFF	TGTGCCAGTAGTATGGTCGGGGACACTGAAGCTTTCTTT
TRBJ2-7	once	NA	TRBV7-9	CASSPTVYEQYF	TGTGCCAGCAGCCCGACAGTGTACGAGCAGTACTTC
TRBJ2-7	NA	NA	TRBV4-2	CASSQGGQVPHFNEQYF	TGTGCCAGCAGCCAAGGGGGGCAGGTCCCCCATTTCAACGAGCAGTACTTC
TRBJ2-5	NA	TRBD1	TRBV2	CASRDTGTVGSETQYF	TGTGCCAGCCGTGACACCGGGACAGTCGGGTCTGAGACCCAGTACTTC
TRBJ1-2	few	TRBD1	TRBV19	CASSQPGDRVRYTF	TGTGCCAGTAGTCAACCGGGGGACAGGGTGCGGTACACCTTC
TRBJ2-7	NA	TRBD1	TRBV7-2	CASSFYRGSSYEQYF	TGTGCCAGCAGCTTCTACAGGGGGAGCTCCTACGAGCAGTACTTC
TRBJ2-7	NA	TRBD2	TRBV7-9	CSSSGGGYEQYF	TGTTCCAGCAGCGGGGGAGGATACGAGCAGTACTTC